Listed below are T cell receptor beta chains from one sample, sequenced in a study of cytomegalovirus exposure and HLA in healthy donors. Profiled with immunoSEQ multiplex PCR; TCRdb holds only in-frame clones, not every one. This sample has about 100,000 clones, with 70% to 80% found just once. The sequencing input was PBMCs. The receptors derive from a female donor in good health and CMV-seropositive. The CDR3 runs from the conserved cysteine through the conserved F or W. A D gene is named only where the DNA matches it firmly. Some rows mark clone size as missing; the rest say once, few, many or name a class of expanded clone.

d_call: .; j_call: TRBJ1-4; clone_size: .; v_call: TRBV7-2; cdr3_nt: TGTGCCAGCAGCCCGCGGGTTCCTGCACTTAATGAAAAACTGTTTTTT; cdr3_aa: CASSPRVPALNEKLFF
d_call: .; j_call: TRBJ1-1; clone_size: .; v_call: TRBV30; cdr3_nt: TGTGCCTGGAGTGTACTTAGGGGCACTGAAGCTTTCTTT; cdr3_aa: CAWSVLRGTEAFF
d_call: TRBD1; j_call: TRBJ1-4; clone_size: few; v_call: TRBV27; cdr3_nt: TGTGCCAGCAGTGCATCAGGGGGGTCTAATGAAAAACTGTTTTTT; cdr3_aa: CASSASGGSNEKLFF
d_call: .; j_call: TRBJ1-1; clone_size: .; v_call: TRBV6-1; cdr3_nt: TGTGCCAGCAGGACCAGCAGGACTGAAGCTTTCTTT; cdr3_aa: CASRTSRTEAFF
d_call: .; j_call: TRBJ2-2; clone_size: .; v_call: TRBV19; cdr3_nt: TGTGCCAGTAGGACAGCCGCGAACACCGGGGAGCTGTTTTTT; cdr3_aa: CASRTAANTGELFF
d_call: TRBD1; j_call: TRBJ1-1; clone_size: .; v_call: TRBV29-1; cdr3_nt: TGCAGCGTACCGGGACAGGGACAAGGCTTT; cdr3_aa: CSVPGQGQGF
d_call: TRBD1; j_call: TRBJ1-2; clone_size: .; v_call: TRBV5-1; cdr3_nt: TGCGCCACACGACAGGGGAGTGCCTATGGCTACACCTTC; cdr3_aa: CATRQGSAYGYTF
d_call: .; j_call: TRBJ2-7; clone_size: once; v_call: TRBV10-2; cdr3_nt: TGCGCCAGCAAGGTGAGAGGGCTAGCCGACTACGAGCAGTACTTC; cdr3_aa: CASKVRGLADYEQYF
d_call: .; j_call: TRBJ2-5; clone_size: .; v_call: TRBV5-4; cdr3_nt: TGTGCCAGCAGCTTGGGCAGCGTCCAAGAGACCCAGTACTTC; cdr3_aa: CASSLGSVQETQYF
d_call: .; j_call: TRBJ2-7; clone_size: .; v_call: TRBV6-5; cdr3_nt: TGTGCCAGCAGCTCTCCGGGGAAGCATTACGAGCAGTACTTC; cdr3_aa: CASSSPGKHYEQYF
d_call: TRBD1; j_call: TRBJ1-5; clone_size: .; v_call: TRBV6-6; cdr3_nt: TGTGCCAGCAGTTACTCGGGACAGGGAGGTCAGCCCCAGCATTTT; cdr3_aa: CASSYSGQGGQPQHF
d_call: .; j_call: TRBJ1-6; clone_size: few; v_call: TRBV7-2; cdr3_nt: TGTGCCAGCAGCTTATTCGGAGGGGCAGCTTCACCCCTCCACTTT; cdr3_aa: CASSLFGGAASPLHF
d_call: .; j_call: TRBJ2-3; clone_size: few; v_call: TRBV7-9; cdr3_nt: TGTTCCAGCAGCCCTTCGGACACCACTTATACAGATACGCAGTATTTT; cdr3_aa: CSSSPSDTTYTDTQYF
d_call: .; j_call: TRBJ1-4; clone_size: once; v_call: TRBV7-7; cdr3_nt: TGTGCCAGCAGCGCGTCGGGGGTGGCTAATGAAAAACTGTTTTTT; cdr3_aa: CASSASGVANEKLFF
d_call: .; j_call: TRBJ1-5; clone_size: .; v_call: TRBV7-9; cdr3_nt: TGTGCCAGCAGCCTACAGGGAAGCAATCAGCCCCAGCATTTT; cdr3_aa: CASSLQGSNQPQHF
d_call: .; j_call: TRBJ2-7; clone_size: .; v_call: TRBV7-9; cdr3_nt: TGTGCCAGCAGCTCACTGTACGAGCAGTACTTC; cdr3_aa: CASSSLYEQYF